This entry concerns a single TCR beta chain. Its antigen is not known. This record belongs to a study of shared clonotypes between healthy human individuals. Findings and caveats of the study: Clonotypes not shared had lower generation probabilities than those common to all four donors.

Profiled with immunoSEQ multiplex PCR; TCRdb holds only in-frame clones, not every one. This sample yields approximately 1.5 million clones, of which about 98.5% are seen a single time; over 0.3% belongs to the top ten. Recent acute infections and vaccinations were absent in the healthy HIV-negative adult donors. The CDR3 is 13 amino acids. The V gene lost 0 bases and the J gene lost 5 bases, with 4 bases spanning the gap. CDR1 and CDR2 from the germline V gene are SGHDN and FVKESK. Sequenced input: naive CD4+ T cells sorted from blood. Stated subset: CD45RA+ positively selected. The receptor's source is a man aged 25-45 years in good health. The chain recombines TRBV14 with TRBJ2-2; the D is unclear. CDR3 sequence: CASSQELTGELFF. In nucleotides, the CDR3 is TGTGCCAGCAGCCAAGAATTGACCGGGGAGCTGTTTTTT.